This is a list of T cell receptor beta chains from one sample in a study of STAT5B mutations in CD4+ large granular lymphocyte leukemia. Repertoires were generated with immunoSEQ multiplex PCR, while TCRdb's copy carries only in-frame clones and drops some. The table lists approximately 31,000 clones, just under 75% of them singletons. Specimen: CD4+ T cells from blood buffy coats. All receptors come from a human donor in good health. Both conserved end residues are part of each CDR3. Fields, in order: CDR3 length, V gene, J gene, clone size, D gene, CDR3 DNA, CDR3 protein. D genes are given only for firm matches. Clone size, where shown, is once, few, many, or a class for clones that have expanded.

14	TRBV2	TRBJ1-1	NA	TRBD1	TGTGCCAGCAGCTGGGACAGGGGGACCCCTGAAGCTTTCTTT	CASSWDRGTPEAFF
16	TRBV19	TRBJ2-2	NA	NA	TGTGCCAGTAGCGACCTGGGGCGAAGAGACACCGGGGAGCTGTTTTTT	CASSDLGRRDTGELFF
14	TRBV21-1	TRBJ2-7	NA	NA	TGTGCCAGCAGACCCCGCACTCCGGGCTACGAGCAGTACTTC	CASRPRTPGYEQYF
16	TRBV7-9	TRBJ2-2	NA	TRBD1	TGTGCCAGCAGCTTTGAGGGGGCAAGAAACACCGGGGAGCTGTTTTTT	CASSFEGARNTGELFF
14	TRBV5-1	TRBJ2-1	NA	NA	TGCGCCAGCAGCTTGGATGCCAGCTACAATGAGCAGTTCTTC	CASSLDASYNEQFF
15	TRBV11-3	TRBJ2-7	NA	NA	TGTGCCAGCAGCTTAGCATCCCAAACGGGCTTCGAGCAGTACTTC	CASSLASQTGFEQYF
12	TRBV5-6	TRBJ2-5	few	NA	TGTGCCAGCAGCTCAGCGCTGGAGACCCAGTACTTC	CASSSALETQYF
15	TRBV7-2	TRBJ2-7	NA	TRBD2	TGTGCCAGCAGCTCAGTTGGCGGGAGCTCCTACGAGCAGTACTTC	CASSSVGGSSYEQYF
14	TRBV9	TRBJ1-6	once	NA	TGTGCCAGCAGCGGCCAGCCCATGGGGACACCCCTCCACTTT	CASSGQPMGTPLHF
19	TRBV12-2	TRBJ2-7	once	NA	TGTGCAAGTCGCTTAGCGTACCCTAAAACTAGCGGGATAAACTACGAGCAGTACTTC	CASRLAYPKTSGINYEQYF
14	TRBV30	TRBJ2-3	NA	NA	TGTGCCTGGACCCGAGGAGGCCCCACAGATACGCAGTATTTT	CAWTRGGPTDTQYF
15	TRBV6-1	TRBJ1-6	NA	NA	TGTGCCAGCAGTGAAGCCTCCCCGCCGGATTCACCCCTCCACTTT	CASSEASPPDSPLHF
16	TRBV19	TRBJ2-1	NA	NA	TGTGCCAGTAGTACCAAACTAGTCAGCTCCTACAATGAGCAGTTCTTC	CASSTKLVSSYNEQFF
13	TRBV11-3	TRBJ2-7	few	NA	TGTGCCAGCAGCCCTAAGGAAAACTACGAGCAGTACTTC	CASSPKENYEQYF
16	TRBV5-4	TRBJ1-1	NA	TRBD1	TGTGCCAGCAGCCCGGGGACAGGACATACGAACACTGAAGCTTTCTTT	CASSPGTGHTNTEAFF
13	TRBV7-9	TRBJ1-1	NA	NA	TGTGCCAGCACCTCGACGGGAAACACTGAAGCTTTCTTT	CASTSTGNTEAFF
14	TRBV28	TRBJ1-1	few	NA	TGTGCCAGCGAGTGGGGACGGAAGAACACTGAAGCTTTCTTT	CASEWGRKNTEAFF
16	TRBV4-2	TRBJ2-2	NA	NA	TGTGCCAGCAGCCCCGGGGCGGGCAAGGAGACCGGGGAGCTGTTTTTT	CASSPGAGKETGELFF
15	TRBV5-1	TRBJ1-1	NA	TRBD1	TGCGCCAGCAGCCCTAGACAGGGAACGAACACTGAAGCTTTCTTT	CASSPRQGTNTEAFF
13	TRBV29-1	TRBJ2-7	NA	TRBD1	TGCAGCGTCCTAGGACAGGGGGGGTACGAGCAGTACTTC	CSVLGQGGYEQYF
19	TRBV11-1	TRBJ2-1	NA	TRBD2	TGTGCCAGCAGCTTACCCTTAGGGCAGCGGGGGGTGAGAGAGGATGAGCAGTTCTTC	CASSLPLGQRGVREDEQFF
13	TRBV7-2	TRBJ1-1	NA	NA	TGTGCCAGCAGCTTAAAGTGGGGAACTGAAGCTTTCTTT	CASSLKWGTEAFF
14	TRBV6-5	TRBJ2-5	NA	TRBD2	TGTGCCAGCAGTTACATAGCGGGGGGTGAGACCCAGTACTTC	CASSYIAGGETQYF
13	TRBV10-3	TRBJ2-1	NA	TRBD1	TGTGCCATCCGGGACAGCTCCTACAATGAGCAGTTCTTC	CAIRDSSYNEQFF
14	TRBV6-1	TRBJ1-1	NA	NA	TGTGCCAGCAGGATAACAGGGAGGGAAACTGAAGCTTTCTTT	CASRITGRETEAFF
12	TRBV7-9	TRBJ1-6	NA	NA	TGTGCCAGCAGCTTAGCAAATTCACCCCTCCACTTT	CASSLANSPLHF
13	TRBV27	TRBJ1-2	NA	TRBD1	TGTGCCAGCAGCCCGACAGGGGGCTATGGCTACACCTTC	CASSPTGGYGYTF
14	TRBV29-1	TRBJ2-2	NA	TRBD1	TGCAGCGTGACCGGGACAGCGAACACCGGGGAGCTGTTTTTT	CSVTGTANTGELFF
15	TRBV7-9	TRBJ1-1	NA	NA	TGTGCCAGCAGCTTAGACGGTTCCGTGAACACTGAAGCTTTCTTT	CASSLDGSVNTEAFF
16	TRBV2	TRBJ1-5	NA	NA	TGTGCCAGCAGTGAAGCGGTGGCAGGGGCAGGGCAGCCCCAGCATTTT	CASSEAVAGAGQPQHF
14	TRBV5-1	TRBJ2-5	NA	NA	TGCGCCAGCAGCTTGGGGACTGCACAAGAGACCCAGTACTTC	CASSLGTAQETQYF
15	TRBV28	TRBJ1-4	NA	NA	TGTGCCAGCAGTCCCCTCGGACCTTCTAATGAAAAACTGTTTTTT	CASSPLGPSNEKLFF